Below, one T cell receptor beta chain is given with its context. Assay used: immunoSEQ multiplex PCR; TCRdb lists only in-frame clones, some missing. This sample carries roughly 36,000 clones, roughly 85% of them seen once, and the ten largest clones take approximately 6.3%. These data are taken from a study of blood T cell repertoires in COVID-19. At the level of the study: The United States, Italy and Spain provided the acute and convalescent COVID-19 samples. In each case, the material was cDNA or gDNA derived from T cells, B-cell-depleted T cells, or PBMCs.

The TCR comes from a man in his 60s with active COVID-19. Sequencing was carried out using peripheral blood.

The CDR3 nucleotides are TGCAGCGTGGGGGACTGGTCGGGGGAGACCCAGTACTTC. Its protein product is CSVGDWSGETQYF. The rearrangement uses TRBV29-1 and TRBJ2-5; weak D call: TRBD2 (6 bases). CDR1 is SQVTM and CDR2 is ANQGSEA in the germline V gene. V was cut by 6 bases and J by 5 bases, with 16 bases left in between. This CDR3 region has 13 residues. The full variable domain, its missing parts supplied by reference TRBV29-1 and TRBJ2-5, is SAVISQKPSRDICQRGTSLTIQCQVDSQVTMMFWYRQQPGQSLTLIATANQGSEATYESGFVIDKFPISRPNLTFSTLTVSNMSPEDSSIYLCSVGDWSGETQYFGPGTRLLVL.